Listed below are T cell receptor beta chains from one sample, sequenced in a study of T cells in Graves' hyperthyroidism and ophthalmopathy. TCRdb passed the multiplex PCR reads through MiXCR, listing each CDR3 protein once. The sample lists around 700,000 distinct CDR3 sequences, roughly 20% occurring once. The material sequenced was blood. The receptors were gathered from a woman aged 50 to 60 with Graves' hyperthyroidism that later progressed to Graves' ophthalmopathy. CDR3s include the opening cysteine and the closing phenylalanine or tryptophan.

>TRBV20-1|TRBJ2-1
CSARLAGGTFEQFF
>TRBV30|TRBJ2-1
CAWSRYNEQFF
>TRBV19|TRBJ2-7
CASSHGPGEQYF
>TRBV7-9|TRBJ2-6
CASSLWGQGIAGANVLTF
>TRBV29-1|TRBJ2-3
CSAPGQGTQDTQYF
>TRBV7-9|TRBJ2-1
CASSSRGGTSYNEQFF
>TRBV7-2|TRBJ1-2
CASSPDRLVGGYTF
>TRBV12-3/TRBV12-4|TRBJ1-1
CASSQPGTFNTEAFF
>TRBV4-1|TRBJ2-7
CASSLSAANAYEQYF
>TRBV29-1|TRBJ1-3
CSVAGAGNTIYF
>TRBV30|TRBJ1-2
CAYTGQGFNYGYTF
>TRBV6-6|TRBJ2-3
CASSYQDSSTDTQYF
>TRBV12-3/TRBV12-4|TRBJ1-3
CASDYRGRSSGNTIYF
>TRBV28|TRBJ1-4
CASSPAGASNEKLFF
>TRBV6-1|TRBJ2-7
CASSEHRAYEQYF
>TRBV20-1|TRBJ1-4
CSAKPGTDNEKLFF
>TRBV12-3/TRBV12-4|TRBJ2-7
CASSLPPVAGGYEQYF
>TRBV6-1|TRBJ1-2
CASSDGTLGNYGYTF
>TRBV30|TRBJ2-7
CAWSPGGEQYF
>TRBV20-1|TRBJ2-5
CSAFGRGQLETQYF
>TRBV5-4|TRBJ1-6
CASSLGGTGEQSSYNSPLHF
>TRBV5-1|TRBJ1-2
CASSLEGAQVNGYTF
>TRBV4-2|TRBJ2-7
CASSQGRTDYEQYF
>TRBV20-1|TRBJ2-7
CSARAWGGTYEQYF
>TRBV7-2|TRBJ2-5
CASSLAPVYRPPGETQYF
>TRBV7-9|TRBJ1-2
CASSPGQTLYGYTF
>TRBV20-1|TRBJ2-1
CSAPEGQGMGEQFF
>TRBV7-9|TRBJ1-1
CASSLGEGEAFF
>TRBV20-1|TRBJ2-7
CSASPLGGEYEQYF
>TRBV7-2|TRBJ1-2
CASSLASGMDGYTF
>TRBV7-9|TRBJ1-2
CASSFDSLLYGYTF
>TRBV6-1|TRBJ1-5
CASRPDRGTNQPQHF
>TRBV19|TRBJ1-5
CASSIAQAAGQPQHF
>TRBV6-1|TRBJ1-4
CASGLYNSGEKLFF
>TRBV30|TRBJ2-7
CAWSEGTAGTYEQYF
>TRBV4-1|TRBJ2-7
CASSQGWGGTYEQYF
>TRBV30|TRBJ2-7
CAWSVSMAYEQYF
>TRBV4-2|TRBJ1-1
CASSHQPRGDTEAFF
>TRBV25-1|TRBJ1-3
CASSEGFRSSGNTIYF
>TRBV11-3|TRBJ1-6
CASSSHLTGVSPLHF
>TRBV20-1|TRBJ1-2
CSAPKPGQRNYGYTF
>TRBV6-1|TRBJ1-6
CASSPDGIGWRDNSPLHF